This is a list of T cell receptor beta chains from one sample in a study of cytomegalovirus exposure and HLA in healthy donors. Clones were read by immunoSEQ multiplex PCR, and TCRdb kept only the in-frame ones, dropping some. Here the sample spans 150,000 to 180,000 clones, about 85% being singletons. Specimen: PBMCs. The receptors were gathered from a young woman in good health and CMV-seronegative. The CDR3 runs from the conserved cysteine through the conserved F or W. The D gene is left open where the match is weak. Size values are once, few and many counts, or a class for expanded clones, and some rows have none.

>-|-|TRBJ2-1|TRBV18
TGTGCCAGCTCAAGTTTAGCGCGACGTTCCTACAATGAGCAGTTCTTC
CASSSLARRSYNEQFF
>TRBD1|-|TRBJ1-2|TRBV5-1
TGCGCCAGCACCATCTACCCGGCAAAGGGGGCCCACTATGGCTACACCTTC
CASTIYPAKGAHYGYTF
>-|once|TRBJ2-7|TRBV27
TGTGCCAGCAGTTTCTCCAGGAAATCCTACGAGCAGTACTTC
CASSFSRKSYEQYF
>TRBD1|many|TRBJ1-2|TRBV14
TGTGCCAGCAGCCAAGGACAGGGCGTCCCAAGGCTTTATGGCTACACCTTC
CASSQGQGVPRLYGYTF
>TRBD1|-|TRBJ2-5|TRBV5-1
TGCGCCAGCAGGGTGCAGGGGGCGGCAGAGACCCAGTACTTC
CASRVQGAAETQYF
>-|-|TRBJ2-2|TRBV30
TGTGCCTGGAGACGCACGGGGGTGAACACCGGGGAGCTGTTTTTT
CAWRRTGVNTGELFF
>TRBD1|-|TRBJ1-4|TRBV30
TGTGCCTGGAGTGTCGACAGGGGAACTAATGAAAAACTGTTTTTT
CAWSVDRGTNEKLFF
>-|-|TRBJ2-7|TRBV7-2
TGTGCCAGCAGCTTATGGACTACCTACGAGCAGTACTTC
CASSLWTTYEQYF
>-|-|TRBJ1-6|TRBV28
TGTGCCAGCCACAGGGACTCCTATAATTCACCCCTCCACTTT
CASHRDSYNSPLHF
>TRBD1|once|TRBJ2-2|TRBV23-1
TGCGCCAGCAGTCCCGGACAGGGAGGACACCGGGGAGCTGTTTTT
CASSPGQGGHRGAVF
>TRBD1|-|TRBJ1-6|TRBV6-5
TGTGCCAGCAGTACAGGGGTGGTACCCCTCCACTTT
CASSTGVVPLHF
>TRBD1|-|TRBJ1-2|TRBV28
TGTGCCAGCGGATATCCGGGACAGGGATTTGGCTACACCTTC
CASGYPGQGFGYTF
>-|-|TRBJ2-1|TRBV4-2
TGTGCCAGCAGCCCAGCAAGGGGGAATGAGCAGTTCTTC
CASSPARGNEQFF
>TRBD1|-|TRBJ1-1|TRBV7-3
TGTGCCAGCAGTAGACAGGGAACAAACACTGAAGCTTTCTTT
CASSRQGTNTEAFF
>TRBD1|-|TRBJ2-7|TRBV5-6
TGTGCCAGCAGCCCCGTGGACAGGGCTTTCTACGAGCAGTACTTC
CASSPVDRAFYEQYF
>-|-|TRBJ1-5|TRBV7-8
TGTGCCAGCAGCTTAGGGCAGGCGAGCAATCAGCCCCAGCATTTT
CASSLGQASNQPQHF
>TRBD2|few|TRBJ2-7|TRBV5-1
TGCGCCAGCAGCTTGGTCCCCGCGGGAGAAGGCGAGCAGTACTTC
CASSLVPAGEGEQYF
>-|-|TRBJ2-1|TRBV9
TGTGCCAGCAGCGTCTCTAGTATAGTCAATGAGCAGTTCTTC
CASSVSSIVNEQFF
>-|-|TRBJ2-3|TRBV5-1
TGCGCCAGCAGCTTCCGGGTCCTCACAGATACGCAGTATTTT
CASSFRVLTDTQYF
>-|few|TRBJ2-6|TRBV30
TGTGCCTGGTCCCCCCAGGGGCCTGGGGCCAACGTCCTGACTTTC
CAWSPQGPGANVLTF
>TRBD1|-|TRBJ2-5|TRBV7-2
TGTGCCAGCAGCCTGGGCGGACAGGGAAGAGAGACCCAGTACTTC
CASSLGGQGRETQYF
>-|few|TRBJ1-5|TRBV7-6
TGTGCCAGCAGCTTAAAGTCGGGGAAAAGGCAGCCCCAGCATTTT
CASSLKSGKRQPQHF
>-|few|TRBJ2-7|TRBV7-9
TGTGCCAGCAGCTCAGGGTGGGGGGACGCCTACGAGCAGTACTTC
CASSSGWGDAYEQYF
>-|-|TRBJ1-6|TRBV4-1
TGCGCCAGCAGCCCCCAGACAGTTCCGAGCTCCTATAATTCACCCCTCCACTTT
CASSPQTVPSSYNSPLHF
>TRBD1|few|TRBJ1-2|TRBV2
TGTGCCAGCAGTGAAGGGGACAGGCCGCGTGGCTACACCTTC
CASSEGDRPRGYTF
>-|few|TRBJ1-5|TRBV7-9
TGTGCCAGCAGCTTAGACCAGAGCGGGAGTCAGCCCCAGCATTTT
CASSLDQSGSQPQHF
>-|-|TRBJ2-7|TRBV6-1
TGTGCCAGCAGTGAGGGTCGGAGGGAGACCTACGAGCAGTACTTC
CASSEGRRETYEQYF
>TRBD2|-|TRBJ2-1|TRBV11-2
TGTGCCAGCAGCTTAGTCCCGGGACTAGCGGGAGGGACTGAGCAGTTCTTC
CASSLVPGLAGGTEQFF
>TRBD1|-|TRBJ2-7|TRBV2
TGTGCCACGAAGGGGACAGGGGGCGAGCAGTACTTC
CATKGTGGEQYF
>-|-|TRBJ2-5|TRBV11-1
TGTGCCAGCAGCGATCTGCGGACAGTGAAAGAGACCCAGTACTTC
CASSDLRTVKETQYF
>-|-|TRBJ2-1|TRBV5-1
TGCGCCAGCAGCTTATCAGGCGGGCAGAATGAGCAGTTCTTC
CASSLSGGQNEQFF
>-|-|TRBJ1-2|TRBV11-2
TGTGCCAGCAGCGACCGGGGCCCAGGGGATGGCTACACCTTC
CASSDRGPGDGYTF